This TCR beta chain appears in the sequencing data of a study of OX40 agonist ivuxolimab in advanced cancers. At the level of the study: Patients received ivuxolimab, an intravenous treatment, every 2 weeks at 0.01 to 10 mg/kg. Three individuals attained partial responses, comprising one hepatocellular carcinoma case and two cutaneous melanoma cases. Findings and caveats of the study: Blood T cells, both CD4+ and CD8+, expanded clonally by week 6 at 0.1 to 3.0 mg/kg.

A note on this clone: As yet, its antigen is unknown.

Germline V gives CDR1 SGHDN, CDR2 FVKESK. The CDR3 covers 18 residues. Trimming stripped 4 bases from V and 1 base from J, with 19 bases between. The repertoire was sequenced with immunoSEQ multiplex PCR; TCRdb's copy has only in-frame clones and lacks some. In the table there are about 62,000 clones, over 75% of which are singletons. The sequence was collected from an adult with an advanced solid tumor such as melanoma, head and neck, liver or kidney cancer. This chain connects TRBV14 to TRBJ2-2, with D perhaps TRBD2 (6 bases). The sample in question was CD4+ or CD8+ T cells sorted from blood, obtained in a trial of the OX40 agonist ivuxolimab. The CDR3 loop reads CASSPFRDSRRNTGELFF. CDR3 in DNA: TGTGCCAGCAGCCCGTTCCGGGACTCCCGAAGGAACACCGGGGAGCTGTTTTTT.